The 27 T cell receptor beta chains presented below share a single source sample, sequenced in a study of breast tumors, draining lymph nodes, adjacent tissues. TCRdb re-analysed the multiplex PCR reads in MiXCR, keeping a single row per CDR3 protein. The sample carries about 24,000 distinct CDR3 sequences, 60% to 75% recorded once. What was sequenced was tumor-adjacent breast tissue. These receptor sequences come from a female donor with breast cancer. Some clones in this sample may be carry-over from other donors' samples.

This clonotype ranks as medium-sized (0.01 to 0.1%). The rearrangement uses TRBV20-1 and TRBJ1-6, with 8 bases lining up with TRBD1. Germline values: CDR1 DFQATT, CDR2 SNEGSKA (reference sequence). Trimming removed 0 bases from V and 4 bases from J; junction bases left unmatched: 5. The CDR3 is 16 amino acids. CDR3 amino acids: CSAREPGQAYNSPLHF. Here the CDR3 DNA reads TGCAGTGCTAGAGAACCGGGACAGGCGTATAATTCACCCCTCCACTTT.

This clonotype was observed many times. CDR3 bases: TGTGCCAGCAAACTATCAGGGGCGGCTGAGCAGTTCTTC. Its protein is CASKLSGAAEQFF. V is TRBV2 and J is TRBJ2-1, with a tentative D call TRBD1 (6 bases). This CDR3 has 13 amino acids. Trimming took off 7 bases at V and 9 bases at J, with 16 bases between the two ends. Germline V gives CDR1 SNHLY, CDR2 FYNNEI.

This clonotype has more than one count but fewer than ten. Possible read error: a much larger clone is one base away. Because it lacks the conserved phenylalanine or tryptophan at the end, this CDR3 is likely a read error. The chain joins TRBV18 to TRBJ2-5, with D maybe TRBD2 (6 bases). The CDR3 is made up of 14 amino acids. Trimming removed 2 bases from V and 5 bases from J, with 12 bases in between. Looked up from germline, CDR1 is KGHSH and CDR2 is LQKENI. This CDR3 is CASSPNGRDETQYS. In nucleotides, the CDR3 is TGTGCCAGCTCACCAAACGGGAGAGACGAGACCCAGTACTCC.

Only one count was recorded for this clonotype. The chain carries TRBV4-2 and TRBJ2-7; D might be TRBD2 (6 bases). The CDR3 is 14 residues long. V was shortened by 4 bases and J by 6 bases, with 16 bases between the two germline ends. Germline CDR1 and CDR2: LGHNA and YNFKEQ. The CDR3 DNA follows: TGTGCCAGCAGCCGGAGGGACCAAGGGGCCGAGCAGTACTTC. It is translated as CASSRRDQGAEQYF.

The table lists this clonotype with a count of one. V gene TRBV7-9 combines with J gene TRBJ2-1; 10 positions agree with TRBD2. This CDR3 is built from 16 residues. V trimming: 6 bases; J trimming: 6 bases; junction bases outside the gene matches: 11. Per germline, CDR1 SEHNR and CDR2 FQNEAQ (reference sequence). The CDR3 nucleotides are TGTGCCAGCAGATGGACTAGCGGAGGCCGCATCAATGAGCAGTTCTTC. Translating it yields CASRWTSGGRINEQFF.

The CDR3 sequence: CASSEESAGGSDTQYF. CDR3 in DNA: TGTGCCAGCAGTGAAGAAAGTGCGGGAGGATCGGATACGCAGTATTTT. The chain uses TRBV6-1 and TRBJ2-3; TRBD2 matches at 8 bases. Per germline, CDR1 MNHNS and CDR2 SASEGT. The ends lost 1 base at V and 6 bases at J; junction bases unmatched: 9. The CDR3 consists of 16 residues.

Written as DNA, the CDR3 is TGTGCCAGCTCACCGAGGGGGGACCCCTCCTACGAGCAGTTCTTC. Translating it yields CASSPRGDPSYEQFF. The chain couples TRBV18 to TRBJ2-7; either TRBD1 or TRBD2 may fit D (6 bases each). The J call may be mistaken, given a closer DNA end match to TRBJ2-1. The CDR3 has 15 residues. In germline, CDR1 is KGHSH, CDR2 LQKENI.

The V call is TRBV5-1, the J call TRBJ2-3; D is uncertain. V was cut by 7 bases and J by 0 bases, with 6 bases left in between. The CDR3 contains 12 residues. Germline V lookup: CDR1 SGHRS, CDR2 YFSETQ. The CDR3 nucleotides read TGCGCCAGCCGAACTAGCACAGATACGCAGTATTTT. Translated: CASRTSTDTQYF. The whole variable domain, filled in from reference TRBV5-1 and TRBJ2-3, reads KAGVTQTPRYLIKTRGQQVTLSCSPISGHRSVSWYQQTPGQGLQFLFEYFSETQRNKGNFPGRFSGRQFSNSRSEMNVSTLELGDSALYLCASRTSTDTQYFGPGTRLTVL.

V gene TRBV7-9 combines with J gene TRBJ2-1; TRBD2 matches at 13 bases. With 5 bases clipped from V and 3 bases from J, the junction kept 7 bases outside the gene matches. From germline, CDR1 is SEHNR and CDR2 FQNEAQ (reference sequence). The length of the CDR3 is 17 residues. This CDR3 reads CASSTRTSGRNYNEQFF. The CDR3 DNA is TGTGCCAGCAGCACAAGGACTAGCGGGAGAAACTACAATGAGCAGTTCTTC.

This chain uses TRBV20-1 with TRBJ2-1; the match to TRBD2 covers 9 bases. This CDR3 comprises 16 residues. The V and J ends lost 0 bases and 4 bases, in that order; junction bases with no gene match: 7. The germline CDR1 and CDR2 sequences are DFQATT and SNEGSKA (reference sequence). The CDR3 DNA reads TGCAGTGCTAGAGACGCCCATAGCGGGAGTTACAATGAGCAGTTCTTC. Translating gives CSARDAHSGSYNEQFF.

The chain uses TRBV30 and TRBJ1-2; D not certain. CDR1 and CDR2 from the germline V gene are GTSNPN and SVGIG (reference sequence). Trimming took 3 bases from V and 7 from J, leaving 12 bases between them. This CDR3 contains 12 residues. CDR3 DNA: TGTGCCTGGAGCGCGACGGGCCGTGGCTACACCTTC. It yields the protein CAWSATGRGYTF.

Notes on this clonotype: A clone one base away is much larger, so this may be a read error. This chain connects TRBV12-3 or TRBV12-4 to TRBJ2-1; a weak D match, TRBD2 (6 bases). The CDR3 has 14 residues. Trimming removed 5 bases from V and 7 bases from J, with 15 bases in between. The CDR3 protein is CASSPTGGRNEQFF. CDR3 nucleotides: TGTGCCAGCAGTCCAACCGGGGGACGGAATGAGCAGTTCTTC.

This clonotype has at least ten counts. The V call is TRBV27, the J call TRBJ2-3; TRBD2 matches 12 bases. The CDR3 is made up of 15 amino acids. Germline V gives CDR1 MNHEY, CDR2 SMNVEV (reference sequence). After removal of 2 bases from V and 9 bases from J, the junction contained 6 bases not matched to a gene. The CDR3 sequence is CASSLSLAGGLTQYF. CDR3 DNA sequence: TGTGCCAGCAGTTTAAGCCTAGCGGGAGGGTTGACGCAGTATTTT.

The chain uses TRBV20-1 and TRBJ1-3; unclear D gene. V gave up 0 bases and J gave up 0 bases, with 9 bases separating them. This CDR3 contains 15 residues. Germline CDR1 DFQATT, CDR2 SNEGSKA (reference sequence). The CDR3 region is CSARDWRASGNTIYF. The CDR3, as DNA: TGCAGTGCTAGAGATTGGAGAGCCTCTGGAAACACCATATATTTT.

J is TRBJ1-6 and V is TRBV4-1, with no clear D. This CDR3 is 15 amino acids long. With 1 base removed from V and 5 bases from J, the gap between germline ends came to 9 bases. CDR1 MGHRA and CDR2 YSYEKL come from the germline V gene. CDR3 sequence: CASSQGTNHNSPLHF. The CDR3 coding sequence is TGCGCCAGCAGCCAAGGGACTAACCATAATTCACCCCTCCACTTT.

The rearrangement joins TRBV29-1 to TRBJ2-1; a possible D gene is TRBD2 (6 bases). From germline, CDR1 is SQVTM and CDR2 ANQGSEA. V dropped 7 bases and J dropped 0 bases, with 16 bases sitting between them. The CDR3 has 15 amino acids. This CDR3 is CSALGLLSSYNEQFF. The CDR3 DNA reads TGCAGCGCCCTGGGACTCCTGAGCTCCTACAATGAGCAGTTCTTC.

J is TRBJ2-7 and V is TRBV7-8, with 8 bases that match TRBD2. The CDR3 has 13 residues. Germline assignment: CDR1 SGHVS and CDR2 FQNEAQ. V dropped 2 bases and J dropped 5; count of bases not matched to a gene: 2. In nucleotides, the CDR3 is TGTGCCAGCAGCTTAACGGGGGGGCACGAGCAGTACTTC. It translates to CASSLTGGHEQYF.

This clonotype was recorded at least ten times. DNA of the CDR3: TGTGCCAGCAGGCCTAGCGGGAGTGTCCGCAATGAGCAGTTCTTC. Its protein is CASRPSGSVRNEQFF. The chain links TRBV2 to TRBJ2-1; 10 bases are shared with TRBD2. The V gene end was trimmed by 6 bases and the J gene end by 6 bases; junction bases not matched to a gene: 8. In germline, CDR1 is SNHLY, CDR2 FYNNEI. The CDR3 loop spans 15 amino acids.

This clonotype showed up many times. The chain uses TRBV6-5 and TRBJ1-3; a possible D gene is TRBD1 (6 bases). The CDR3 contains 16 residues. Trimming took 2 bases from V and 2 from J, leaving 13 bases between them. The germline V gene has CDR1 MNHEY and CDR2 SVGAGI. The DNA of the CDR3 is TGTGCCAGCAGTTACGCCCAGGGGATGGCTGGAAACACCATATATTTT. This encodes CASSYAQGMAGNTIYF.

The chain recombines TRBV12-3 or TRBV12-4 with TRBJ2-3; D remains ambiguous. V lost 6 bases, J lost 5 bases, and 15 bases lay in between. This CDR3 has 14 amino acids. The CDR3 loop is CASSPFNAKDTQYF. The DNA of the CDR3 is TGTGCCAGCAGCCCTTTTAACGCGAAAGATACGCAGTATTTT.

The rearrangement links TRBV25-1 to TRBJ2-1; D perhaps matches TRBD1 (5 bases). The CDR3 is made up of 16 amino acids. Germline-derived CDR1 and CDR2 are MGHDK and SYGVNS. Trimming cost V 3 bases and J 0 bases, with 12 bases left between them. The CDR3 is CASSDPGHSSYNEQFF. CDR3 nucleotides: TGTGCCAGCAGTGACCCCGGACACAGCTCCTACAATGAGCAGTTCTTC.

This clonotype appeared a single time. The chain employs TRBV14 and TRBJ2-1; D not certain. The ends were cut back, 1 base at V and 9 bases at J, with 16 bases in the middle. The length of the CDR3 is 15 residues. Per the germline V gene, CDR1 is SGHDN and CDR2 is FVKESK. CDR3 protein: CASSQVLGRVGEQFF. DNA of the CDR3: TGTGCCAGCAGCCAAGTGTTGGGAAGGGTCGGTGAGCAGTTCTTC.

This clonotype was seen just once. The V call is TRBV7-8, the J call TRBJ2-7, with 11 bases fitting TRBD1. Unmatched junction bases numbered 5, after V lost 1 base and J lost 6 bases. The CDR3 has 15 residues. From germline, CDR1 is SGHVS and CDR2 FQNEAQ. The CDR3 here is CASSLVRTGGPEQYF. As DNA, the CDR3 is TGTGCCAGCAGCTTAGTAAGGACAGGGGGCCCCGAGCAGTACTTC.

The chain employs TRBV20-1 and TRBJ2-7; 8 bases line up with TRBD2. With 6 bases clipped from V and 2 bases from J, the junction kept 0 bases outside the gene matches. CDR3 size: 11 residues. The germline V gene has CDR1 DFQATT and CDR2 SNEGSKA (reference sequence). The chain's CDR3 is CSATSAYEQYF. The CDR3 nucleotides read TGCAGTGCGACTAGCGCCTACGAGCAGTACTTC.

V usage is TRBV11-3 and J usage is TRBJ1-3; no reliable D call. CDR1 and CDR2 from the germline V gene are SGHNT and YENEEA. V lost 2 bases and J lost 0, with 5 bases in between. This CDR3 is built from 14 residues. This CDR3 reads CASSLTSSGNTIYF. The CDR3 region has the DNA TGTGCCAGCAGCTTAACGAGCTCTGGAAACACCATATATTTT.

The CDR3 loop is CATSDPNHDTQYF. The CDR3 DNA reads TGTGCCACCAGTGATCCCAATCATGATACGCAGTATTTT. The genes are TRBV24-1 and TRBJ2-3; no clear D gene. The germline V gene encodes CDR1 KGHDR and CDR2 SFDVKD. The CDR3 runs 13 residues. The germline V and J ends were trimmed by 3 bases and 6 bases, with 9 bases remaining between them.

The chain couples TRBV20-1 to TRBJ2-1, with 10 bases that match TRBD2. Germline V CDR1 and CDR2: DFQATT, SNEGSKA (reference sequence). The CDR3 is 17 residues long. After removal of 1 base from V and 0 bases from J, the junction contained 6 bases not matched to a gene. CDR3 protein: CSARGLAGPFSYNEQFF. The CDR3 bases are TGCAGTGCTAGAGGACTAGCGGGTCCCTTCTCCTACAATGAGCAGTTCTTC.